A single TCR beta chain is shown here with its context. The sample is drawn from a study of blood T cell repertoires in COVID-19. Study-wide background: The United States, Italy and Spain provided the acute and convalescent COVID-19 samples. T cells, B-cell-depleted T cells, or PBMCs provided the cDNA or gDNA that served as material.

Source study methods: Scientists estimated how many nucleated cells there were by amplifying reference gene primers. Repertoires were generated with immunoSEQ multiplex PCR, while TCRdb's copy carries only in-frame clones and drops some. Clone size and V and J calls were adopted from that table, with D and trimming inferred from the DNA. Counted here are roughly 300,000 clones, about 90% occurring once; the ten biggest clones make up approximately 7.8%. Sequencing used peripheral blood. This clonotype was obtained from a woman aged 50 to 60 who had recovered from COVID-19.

The CDR3 bases are TGTGCCAGCAGGATTCCTAGAACGGGACAGGCACGCGCCGGGGAGCTGTTTTTT. It translates to CASRIPRTGQARAGELFF. The chain couples TRBV25-1 to TRBJ2-2, with TRBD1 identical over 8 bases. The V gene end was trimmed by 6 bases and the J gene end by 6 bases; junction bases not matched to a gene: 18. Germline assignment: CDR1 MGHDK and CDR2 SYGVNS. The CDR3 has 18 residues.